This T cell receptor beta chain was observed in a study of cytomegalovirus exposure and HLA in healthy donors. This table comes from immunoSEQ multiplex PCR, and its TCRdb copy is limited to in-frame clones, with some not included. The table includes around 150,000 clones, around 88% detected once. About this clone: As yet, its antigen is unknown.

V lost 4 bases and J lost 2; bases outside the gene matches: 3. The CDR3 totals 14 residues. Per germline, CDR1 MNHNY and CDR2 SVGAGI (reference sequence). Study outcomes and limitations: It was reportedly the case that the classifier diagnosed cytomegalovirus status with high specificity and sensitivity. Subsequent analysis found a tendency for first-cohort TCR clusters to co-occur within the 120 or so validation repertoires. TCR beta chains numbering some 150 were designated cytomegalovirus-associated. Rare sequences made up most TCRs, while some public TCRs were found in many donors.

The TCR sequence derives from a woman younger than 30 in good health and CMV-seropositive. Input material: PBMCs. The gene calls are TRBV6-6 and TRBJ2-7; the match to TRBD1 covers 9 bases. Here the CDR3 reads CASSFGQGTYEQYF. CDR3 nucleotides: TGTGCCAGCAGTTTCGGACAGGGGACCTACGAGCAGTACTTC.